Below, 3 T cell receptor beta chains from the same sample are listed, as sequenced in a study of identical twins. Each CDR3 protein gets one entry after TCRdb re-called the 5' RACE reads with MiXCR. The sample includes more than 1.5 million distinct CDR3 sequences, about 32% seen only once; the top ten take about 0.3%. The sample taken for sequencing was cord blood. The source is a newborn girl in good health.

The sample holds a few counts of this clonotype. The chain is built from TRBV6-1 and TRBJ2-4; TRBD2 might be the D (6 bases). Trimming removed 2 bases from V and 0 bases from J, with 23 bases in between. In germline, CDR1 is MNHNS, CDR2 SASEGT. The CDR3 has 20 amino acids. The CDR3 DNA reads TGTGCCAGCAGTGAAACAATTCGGAGGGCGAGGGGCTTAGCCAAAAACATTCAGTACTTC. It specifies CASSETIRRARGLAKNIQYF.

CDR3 coding DNA: TGCAGCGCCGACACAGGGACTAGCACAGATACGCAGTATTTT. It is translated as CSADTGTSTDTQYF. The chain uses TRBV29-1 and TRBJ2-3; D assignment may be TRBD1 or TRBD2 (6 bases each). Germline CDR1 SQVTM, CDR2 ANQGSEA. V was cut by 7 bases and J by 0 bases, with 14 bases left in between. This CDR3 contains 14 residues.

This clonotype was observed many times. The chain uses TRBV20-1 and TRBJ2-3, with TRBD2 matching over 7 bases. The CDR3 has 13 residues. Germline CDR1 reads DFQATT; CDR2 reads SNEGSKA (reference sequence). V was pared by 4 bases and J by 1 base, with 2 bases of the junction left unmatched. CDR3 DNA: TGCAGTGCTACCAGCGGGGGCACAGATACGCAGTATTTT. Residues: CSATSGGTDTQYF.